These 2 T cell receptor beta chains were sequenced from one sample in a study of STAT5B mutations in CD4+ large granular lymphocyte leukemia. The protocol was immunoSEQ multiplex PCR, while the TCRdb copy is restricted to in-frame clones and leaves out a portion. The sample lists tens of thousands of clones; roughly 79% were seen once. Sequenced input: CD4+ T cells from blood buffy coats. The receptors stem from a human donor in good health.

This clone was observed a few times. The chain joins TRBV9 to TRBJ1-1; 7 positions agree with TRBD1. The V and J ends lost 0 bases and 11 bases, in that order; junction bases with no gene match: 7. This CDR3 spans 13 amino acids. Germline V gives CDR1 SGDLS, CDR2 YYNGEE. The CDR3 DNA is TGTGCCAGCAGCGTAGGACAGGGCACGGAGGCTTTCTTT. Translated: CASSVGQGTEAFF.

This clone showed up just once. The chain links TRBV30 to TRBJ2-7; TRBD1 might be the D (6 bases). Germline V gene sequence: CDR1 GTSNPN, CDR2 SVGIG (reference sequence). The CDR3 is 13 amino acids. V shed 3 bases and J shed 3 bases, with 12 bases lying between them. The CDR3 nucleotides are TGTGCCTGGAGGGAGGACAGTTACTACGAGCAGTACTTC. Its protein product is CAWREDSYYEQYF.